This T cell receptor (beta chain) appears in the sequencing data of a study of Graves' ophthalmopathy and Graves' hyperthyroidism. Background on the study: Prior to any treatment, peripheral blood was collected at the time of initial diagnosis.

As the template, RNA transcripts were used to amplify TCR beta CDR3 regions. An opening RT-PCR round employed HTBI primers and preceded a second-round multiplex PCR. TCRdb processed the multiplex PCR reads anew with MiXCR; each CDR3 protein has one entry. Of 170,000 or so distinct CDR3 sequences in the sample, around 40% were seen once. A volume of over 9 ml of fresh peripheral blood supplied the PBMCs. This CDR3 region has 15 residues. J gave up 3 bases and V 5 bases, and 8 bases lay outside the gene matches. Sequencing was carried out using peripheral blood. The chain recombines TRBV12-3 or TRBV12-4 with TRBJ2-7, with 9 bases aligning to TRBD2. The TCR was taken from a man under 40 with Graves' ophthalmopathy. The CDR3 coding sequence is TGTGCCAGCAGTCCAGCGGGGGGCCCCAGCTACGAGCAGTACTTC. Its translation is CASSPAGGPSYEQYF.